A selection of T cell receptor beta chains follows, all from one sample in a study of cytomegalovirus exposure and HLA in healthy donors. The repertoire was sequenced with immunoSEQ multiplex PCR; TCRdb's copy has only in-frame clones and lacks some. The table lists about 150,000 clones, about 82% of them singletons. Sequences were obtained from PBMCs. The origin of the receptors is a human donor in good health. The CDR3 runs from the conserved cysteine through the conserved F or W. Each record gives: clone size, J gene, D gene, V gene, CDR3 protein, CDR3 DNA. The D gene is left open where the match is weak. Only part of the rows carry a size: once, few, many, or a class if the clone is expanded.

-	TRBJ2-5	-	TRBV15	CATSRDYETQYF	TGTGCCACCAGCAGAGATTATGAGACCCAGTACTTC
-	TRBJ1-1	-	TRBV28	CASSLAHRVMNTEAFF	TGTGCCAGCAGTTTAGCACACAGGGTTATGAACACTGAAGCTTTCTTT
-	TRBJ1-4	-	TRBV7-9	CASTTHGATNEKLFF	TGTGCCAGCACCACACATGGGGCGACTAATGAAAAACTGTTTTTT
-	TRBJ1-1	-	TRBV5-1	CASAKQGATEAFF	TGCGCCAGCGCCAAACAGGGAGCGACTGAAGCTTTCTTT
-	TRBJ1-2	-	TRBV18	CASSPGTDLRLTWRGYTF	TGTGCCAGCTCACCAGGCACCGATCTACGACTTACCTGGAGAGGCTACACCTTC
-	TRBJ2-2	-	TRBV30	CAWTIGQSNTGELFF	TGTGCCTGGACGATCGGACAGTCGAACACCGGGGAGCTGTTTTTT
few	TRBJ1-3	-	TRBV6-1	CASSGESTDTIYF	TGTGCCAGCAGTGGAGAGTCTACGGACACCATATATTTT
-	TRBJ2-3	TRBD1	TRBV27	CASKDRGHGTDTQYF	TGTGCCAGCAAAGACAGGGGGCACGGCACAGATACGCAGTATTTT
-	TRBJ2-7	TRBD1	TRBV28	CASRSNQGAPYEQYF	TGTGCCAGCAGATCTAATCAGGGGGCTCCCTACGAGCAGTACTTC
-	TRBJ1-4	-	TRBV20-1	CSAPDRMKLFF	TGCAGTGCTCCCGACAGGATGAAACTGTTTTTT
few	TRBJ2-5	TRBD1	TRBV11-1	CASSSTTGRETQYF	TGTGCCAGCAGTTCTACGACAGGGCGAGAGACCCAGTACTTC
-	TRBJ2-1	-	TRBV5-5	CASSFEVLNEQFF	TGTGCCAGCAGCTTCGAGGTCTTGAATGAGCAGTTCTTC
once	TRBJ1-5	-	TRBV7-2	CASSRGNQPQHF	TGTGCCAGCAGCCGAGGGAATCAGCCCCAGCATTTT
-	TRBJ2-2	-	TRBV9	CASSGTFNTGELFF	TGTGCCAGCAGCGGGACTTTTAACACCGGGGAGCTGTTTTTT
-	TRBJ2-2	-	TRBV12-5	CASGARATGELFF	TGTGCTAGTGGAGCCAGGGCGACCGGGGAGCTGTTTTTT
once	TRBJ2-7	TRBD1	TRBV27	CASSFTGTGRREQYF	TGTGCCAGCAGTTTCACCGGGACAGGGAGGCGCGAGCAGTACTTC
-	TRBJ1-5	-	TRBV2	CASSAGGLRSNQPQHF	TGTGCCAGCAGTGCGGGGGGGCTTCGGAGCAATCAGCCCCAGCATTTT
-	TRBJ2-3	-	TRBV27	CASRPGVYTDTQYF	TGTGCCAGCAGGCCGGGAGTTTACACAGATACGCAGTATTTT
-	TRBJ2-7	TRBD2	TRBV6-5	CASSYAPPGRDEQYF	TGTGCCAGCAGTTACGCCCCTCCCGGGAGGGACGAGCAGTACTTC
-	TRBJ1-2	-	TRBV9	CASSVGAGITYGYTF	TGTGCCAGCAGCGTAGGGGCAGGGATAACGTATGGCTACACCTTC
once	TRBJ2-1	TRBD2	TRBV12-5	CASGFLLAGNNDNEQFF	TGTGCTAGTGGTTTCCTATTAGCGGGGAATAATGACAATGAGCAGTTCTTC
-	TRBJ2-7	TRBD1	TRBV7-9	CASSRTGTGGYEQYF	TGTGCCAGCAGCCGTACCGGGACAGGGGGATACGAGCAGTACTTC
-	TRBJ2-1	-	TRBV6-5	CASSYGADEQFF	TGTGCCAGCAGTTACGGAGCGGATGAGCAGTTCTTC
once	TRBJ1-1	-	TRBV7-9	CASSPTKRNTEAFF	TGTGCCAGCAGCCCAACAAAACGGAACACTGAAGCTTTCTTT
-	TRBJ2-1	TRBD1	TRBV2	CASRPGQLVYEQFF	TGTGCCAGCAGACCGGGACAGCTTGTCTACGAGCAGTTCTTC
few	TRBJ1-5	TRBD1	TRBV2	CASVPGGVGQPQHF	TGTGCCAGCGTCCCAGGGGGAGTAGGTCAGCCCCAGCATTTT
-	TRBJ2-7	-	TRBV5-4	CASSRDIRDYEQYF	TGTGCCAGCAGCCGAGACATTAGAGACTACGAGCAGTACTTC